Detailed here is one T cell receptor beta chain. This sample is part of a study of technical replicates of blood from a handful of donors. Clones were read by immunoSEQ multiplex PCR, and TCRdb kept only the in-frame ones, dropping some. The sample lists 75,000 to 85,000 clones; roughly four fifths were seen once. The sequence was collected from a human donor in good health. Some clones in this sample may be carry-over from other donors' samples. The sample comprised PBMCs.

The CDR3 here is CAWSADRGPNEKLFF. CDR3 sequence (DNA): TGTGCCTGGAGTGCGGACAGGGGGCCTAATGAAAAACTGTTTTTT. The chain has TRBV30 and TRBJ1-4, with 11 positions matching TRBD1. J lost 3 bases, V lost 1 base, and 1 base had no gene match. The CDR3 contains 15 residues. The germline gives CDR1 GTSNPN, CDR2 SVGIG (reference sequence).